This is a list of T cell receptor beta chains from one sample in a study of blood T cells in healthy people across ages. In TCRdb, the 5' RACE reads were re-called with MiXCR into one record per CDR3 protein. The table includes 660,000 or so distinct CDR3 sequences, around 54% detected once. The sequenced sample consisted of blood. These receptors all stem from a man aged 55 to 70 in good health. CDR3s include the opening cysteine and the closing phenylalanine or tryptophan. Each record gives: clone size, J gene, D gene, V gene, CDR3 protein, CDR3 DNA. D genes are given only for firm matches. Size values are once, few and many counts, or a class for expanded clones, and some rows have none.

clone size: -; J gene: TRBJ1-2; D gene: TRBD1; V gene: TRBV5-1; CDR3 protein: CASSPGTGGPYGYTF; CDR3 DNA: TGCGCCAGCAGCCCGGGGACAGGGGGGCCTTATGGCTACACCTTC
clone size: -; J gene: TRBJ2-5; D gene: -; V gene: TRBV18; CDR3 protein: CASSPLATQETQYF; CDR3 DNA: TGTGCCAGCTCACCACTAGCTACGCAAGAGACCCAGTACTTC
clone size: -; J gene: TRBJ2-7; D gene: -; V gene: TRBV7-2; CDR3 protein: CASSFTRESEQYF; CDR3 DNA: TGTGCCAGCAGCTTTACAAGGGAAAGCGAGCAGTACTTC
clone size: -; J gene: TRBJ1-5; D gene: TRBD1; V gene: TRBV10-3; CDR3 protein: CAISVTGGNQPQHF; CDR3 DNA: TGTGCCATCAGCGTGACAGGGGGCAATCAGCCCCAGCATTTT
clone size: -; J gene: TRBJ2-7; D gene: -; V gene: TRBV7-8; CDR3 protein: CASSSTHYEQYF; CDR3 DNA: TGTGCCAGCAGCTCAACTCACTACGAGCAGTACTTC
clone size: -; J gene: TRBJ1-2; D gene: -; V gene: TRBV28; CDR3 protein: CASSRGQTVGGYTF; CDR3 DNA: TGTGCCAGCAGTCGTGGACAGACTGTTGGTGGCTACACCTTC
clone size: -; J gene: TRBJ1-4; D gene: -; V gene: TRBV2; CDR3 protein: CASSERTTREKLFF; CDR3 DNA: TGTGCCAGCAGTGAGAGGACAACCCGCGAAAAACTGTTTTTT
clone size: -; J gene: TRBJ2-1; D gene: -; V gene: TRBV3-1; CDR3 protein: CASLASRVSYNEQFF; CDR3 DNA: TGTGCCAGCCTAGCCTCAAGGGTCTCCTACAATGAGCAGTTCTTC
clone size: -; J gene: TRBJ2-5; D gene: -; V gene: TRBV7-2; CDR3 protein: CASSLARQQETQYF; CDR3 DNA: TGTGCCAGCAGCTTAGCGAGGCAGCAAGAGACCCAGTACTTC
clone size: -; J gene: TRBJ1-1; D gene: -; V gene: TRBV10-3; CDR3 protein: CAISGGRGLGNTEAFF; CDR3 DNA: TGTGCCATCAGCGGGGGAAGGGGACTCGGAAACACTGAAGCTTTCTTT
clone size: -; J gene: TRBJ1-6; D gene: -; V gene: TRBV20-1; CDR3 protein: CSASPLLGGEHNSPLHF; CDR3 DNA: TGCAGTGCTAGCCCCCTTCTCGGGGGCGAGCATAATTCACCCCTCCACTTT
clone size: -; J gene: TRBJ2-7; D gene: TRBD1; V gene: TRBV20-1; CDR3 protein: CSARGGTGGVIYEQYF; CDR3 DNA: TGCAGTGCTAGAGGCGGGACAGGGGGCGTCATTTACGAGCAGTACTTC
clone size: -; J gene: TRBJ2-2; D gene: -; V gene: TRBV7-2; CDR3 protein: CASSLGANTGELFF; CDR3 DNA: TGTGCCAGCAGCCTTGGGGCGAACACCGGGGAGCTGTTTTTT
clone size: -; J gene: TRBJ1-1; D gene: -; V gene: TRBV12-3/TRBV12-4; CDR3 protein: CASSSTQVGTEAFF; CDR3 DNA: TGTGCCAGCAGTTCAACTCAGGTGGGCACTGAAGCTTTCTTT
clone size: once; J gene: TRBJ2-7; D gene: TRBD1; V gene: TRBV29-1; CDR3 protein: CSVGDRAYEQYF; CDR3 DNA: TGCAGCGTCGGGGACAGAGCCTACGAGCAGTACTTC
clone size: few; J gene: TRBJ2-3; D gene: -; V gene: TRBV6-6; CDR3 protein: CASSYSTRRYTDTQYF; CDR3 DNA: TGTGCCAGCAGTTACTCGACTAGGCGGTACACAGATACGCAGTATTTT
clone size: -; J gene: TRBJ2-1; D gene: -; V gene: TRBV5-1; CDR3 protein: CASSLMGSYNEQFF; CDR3 DNA: TGCGCCAGCAGCTTGATGGGGTCGTACAATGAGCAGTTCTTC
clone size: -; J gene: TRBJ2-5; D gene: TRBD2; V gene: TRBV5-1; CDR3 protein: CASSLSLAGETQYF; CDR3 DNA: TGCGCCAGCAGCTTGTCACTAGCGGGGGAGACCCAGTACTTC
clone size: few; J gene: TRBJ2-1; D gene: -; V gene: TRBV6-5; CDR3 protein: CASSYEGRDEQFF; CDR3 DNA: TGTGCCAGCAGTTATGAGGGTCGCGATGAGCAGTTCTTC
clone size: -; J gene: TRBJ2-7; D gene: -; V gene: TRBV13; CDR3 protein: CASSFGIAAVSYEQYF; CDR3 DNA: TGTGCCAGCAGCTTCGGTATAGCGGCCGTCTCCTACGAGCAGTACTTC
clone size: -; J gene: TRBJ2-6; D gene: TRBD1; V gene: TRBV4-2; CDR3 protein: CASSQADRGPGANVLTF; CDR3 DNA: TGTGCCAGCAGCCAAGCGGACAGGGGGCCCGGGGCCAACGTCCTGACTTTC
clone size: -; J gene: TRBJ2-5; D gene: TRBD1; V gene: TRBV3-1; CDR3 protein: CASSRGQSGTQYF; CDR3 DNA: TGTGCCAGCAGCCGGGGACAGTCAGGGACCCAGTACTTC
clone size: few; J gene: TRBJ2-7; D gene: -; V gene: TRBV6-2/TRBV6-3; CDR3 protein: CASSYKSRAYEQYF; CDR3 DNA: TGTGCCAGCAGTTATAAATCCAGGGCCTACGAGCAGTACTTC
clone size: -; J gene: TRBJ2-5; D gene: TRBD2; V gene: TRBV5-1; CDR3 protein: CARPEAGATQETQYF; CDR3 DNA: TGCGCCAGACCAGAAGCGGGAGCCACTCAAGAGACCCAGTACTTC
clone size: few; J gene: TRBJ2-6; D gene: -; V gene: TRBV6-5; CDR3 protein: CASSYRGSASSGGANVLTF; CDR3 DNA: TGTGCCAGCAGTTACAGGGGTTCGGCGAGCAGTGGTGGGGCCAACGTCCTGACTTTC
clone size: -; J gene: TRBJ2-5; D gene: -; V gene: TRBV7-9; CDR3 protein: CASSSQGLGTQYF; CDR3 DNA: TGTGCCAGCAGCTCGCAGGGGTTGGGGACCCAGTACTTC
clone size: few; J gene: TRBJ2-1; D gene: -; V gene: TRBV10-3; CDR3 protein: CAISENNEQFF; CDR3 DNA: TGTGCCATCAGTGAGAACAATGAGCAGTTCTTC
clone size: once; J gene: TRBJ1-5; D gene: -; V gene: TRBV2; CDR3 protein: CASSEMGISNQPQHF; CDR3 DNA: TGTGCCAGCAGTGAAATGGGGATTAGTAATCAGCCCCAGCATTTT
clone size: -; J gene: TRBJ2-5; D gene: -; V gene: TRBV29-1; CDR3 protein: CPTFEGAPPGTQYF; CDR3 DNA: TGCCCGACATTCGAAGGGGCTCCACCGGGGACCCAGTACTTC
clone size: few; J gene: TRBJ2-1; D gene: -; V gene: TRBV6-6; CDR3 protein: CASSYSPFPRKNEQFF; CDR3 DNA: TGTGCCAGCAGTTACTCCCCCTTTCCGCGGAAGAATGAGCAGTTCTTC
clone size: -; J gene: TRBJ2-5; D gene: -; V gene: TRBV24-1; CDR3 protein: CATSDLRTVQETQYF; CDR3 DNA: TGTGCCACCAGTGATTTGCGCACAGTCCAAGAGACCCAGTACTTC
clone size: -; J gene: TRBJ2-5; D gene: TRBD2; V gene: TRBV5-6; CDR3 protein: CASSVGRGLTSWYF; CDR3 DNA: TGTGCCAGCAGCGTGGGGAGGGGTCTTACGTCGTGGTACTTC
clone size: -; J gene: TRBJ2-7; D gene: TRBD1; V gene: TRBV28; CDR3 protein: CAGNPPGGYEQYF; CDR3 DNA: TGTGCCGGCAACCCTCCAGGGGGCTACGAGCAGTACTTC
clone size: few; J gene: TRBJ2-6; D gene: -; V gene: TRBV20-1; CDR3 protein: CSAPAGSGANVLTF; CDR3 DNA: TGCAGTGCCCCTGCGGGCTCCGGGGCCAACGTCCTGACTTTC
clone size: -; J gene: TRBJ2-5; D gene: -; V gene: TRBV5-5; CDR3 protein: CGKGQETQYF; CDR3 DNA: TGCGGGAAGGGGCAAGAGACCCAGTACTTC
clone size: -; J gene: TRBJ2-2; D gene: TRBD1; V gene: TRBV9; CDR3 protein: CASSVEGAQGGELFF; CDR3 DNA: TGTGCCAGCAGCGTAGAGGGGGCGCAAGGCGGGGAGCTGTTTTTT
clone size: -; J gene: TRBJ2-7; D gene: TRBD1; V gene: TRBV10-3; CDR3 protein: CAIRGQGTGDEQYF; CDR3 DNA: TGTGCCATCAGGGGACAGGGAACTGGCGACGAGCAGTACTTC
clone size: once; J gene: TRBJ2-7; D gene: TRBD2; V gene: TRBV18; CDR3 protein: CASSPLPSGSGDYEQYF; CDR3 DNA: TGTGCCAGCTCACCGCTGCCTAGCGGTAGTGGTGACTACGAGCAGTACTTC
clone size: few; J gene: TRBJ1-1; D gene: TRBD1; V gene: TRBV29-1; CDR3 protein: CSVVAATGATEAFF; CDR3 DNA: TGCAGCGTTGTAGCGGCTACAGGGGCGACTGAAGCTTTCTTT
clone size: -; J gene: TRBJ2-7; D gene: -; V gene: TRBV20-1; CDR3 protein: CSGGDPGSYEQYF; CDR3 DNA: TGCAGTGGCGGGGATCCCGGCTCCTACGAGCAGTACTTC
clone size: -; J gene: TRBJ1-2; D gene: -; V gene: TRBV3-1; CDR3 protein: CASSQWAGEDYTF; CDR3 DNA: TGTGCCAGCAGCCAATGGGCAGGGGAGGACTACACCTTC
clone size: -; J gene: TRBJ2-5; D gene: -; V gene: TRBV12-3/TRBV12-4; CDR3 protein: CATTRGYETQYF; CDR3 DNA: TGTGCCACCACCCGGGGGTACGAGACCCAGTACTTC
clone size: -; J gene: TRBJ2-7; D gene: -; V gene: TRBV27; CDR3 protein: CASSFRRGEQYF; CDR3 DNA: TGTGCCAGCAGTTTCCGCAGGGGCGAGCAGTACTTC
clone size: -; J gene: TRBJ1-5; D gene: TRBD1; V gene: TRBV6-4; CDR3 protein: CASSDLTGVQPQHF; CDR3 DNA: TGTGCCAGCAGCGATCTGACAGGGGTCCAGCCCCAGCATTTT
clone size: -; J gene: TRBJ2-5; D gene: TRBD2; V gene: TRBV20-1; CDR3 protein: CSASRAGEETQYF; CDR3 DNA: TGCAGTGCTAGCCGGGCGGGGGAAGAGACCCAGTACTTC
clone size: -; J gene: TRBJ2-7; D gene: TRBD2; V gene: TRBV6-6; CDR3 protein: CERTSPLTYEQYF; CDR3 DNA: TGTGAAAGGACTAGTCCCCTCACCTACGAGCAGTACTTC
clone size: -; J gene: TRBJ2-4; D gene: -; V gene: TRBV20-1; CDR3 protein: CSARGVGNIQYF; CDR3 DNA: TGCAGTGCTAGAGGGGTCGGAAACATTCAGTACTTC
clone size: once; J gene: TRBJ2-1; D gene: TRBD2; V gene: TRBV4-2; CDR3 protein: CASSRSSGQQNEQFF; CDR3 DNA: TGTGCCAGCAGTAGATCTAGCGGGCAGCAAAATGAGCAGTTCTTC
clone size: -; J gene: TRBJ2-5; D gene: -; V gene: TRBV20-1; CDR3 protein: CSARYLEETQYF; CDR3 DNA: TGCAGTGCTAGGTACTTGGAGGAGACCCAGTACTTC
clone size: -; J gene: TRBJ2-7; D gene: -; V gene: TRBV11-1; CDR3 protein: CASSLDQISYEQYF; CDR3 DNA: TGTGCCAGCAGCTTAGACCAGATTTCCTACGAGCAGTACTTC